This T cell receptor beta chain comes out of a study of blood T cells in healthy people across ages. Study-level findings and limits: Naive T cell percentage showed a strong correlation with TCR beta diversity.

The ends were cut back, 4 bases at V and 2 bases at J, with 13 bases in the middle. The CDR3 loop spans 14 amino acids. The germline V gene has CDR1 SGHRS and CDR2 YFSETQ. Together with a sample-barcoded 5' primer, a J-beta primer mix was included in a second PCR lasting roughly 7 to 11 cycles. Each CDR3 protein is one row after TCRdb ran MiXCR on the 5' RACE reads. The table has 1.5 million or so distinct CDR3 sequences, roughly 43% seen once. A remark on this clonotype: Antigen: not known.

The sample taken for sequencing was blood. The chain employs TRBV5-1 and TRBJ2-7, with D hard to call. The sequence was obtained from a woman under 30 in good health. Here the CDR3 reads CASSRDGRAYEQYF. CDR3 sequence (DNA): TGCGCCAGCAGCCGCGACGGGCGCGCCTACGAGCAGTACTTC. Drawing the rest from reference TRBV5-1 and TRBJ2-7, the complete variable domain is KAGVTQTPRYLIKTRGQQVTLSCSPISGHRSVSWYQQTPGQGLQFLFEYFSETQRNKGNFPGRFSGRQFSNSRSEMNVSTLELGDSALYLCASSRDGRAYEQYFGPGTRLTVT.